Listed below are T cell receptor beta chains from one sample, sequenced in a study of shared clonotypes between healthy human individuals. Sequencing used immunoSEQ multiplex PCR; TCRdb keeps in-frame clones, though not all of them. The sample contains over 2 million clones, 85% to 95% of which appear only once. The sample consisted of naive CD4+ T cells from PBMCs. Receptors originate from a man younger than 35 in good health. Some clones in this sample may be carry-over from other donors' samples. CDR3s include the opening cysteine and the closing phenylalanine or tryptophan. The D gene is left open where the match is weak. A clone size is listed for some rows: how often the clone was seen (once, few, many), or a class if it is expanded.

TGTGCCAGCGCAACTTCAGGGGACACTGAAGCTTTCTTT	CASATSGDTEAFF	-	TRBV6-1	TRBJ1-1	-
TGTGCCTGGAGTGTAGGGGTTAGCGGGAGAAGCTACGAGCAGTACTTC	CAWSVGVSGRSYEQYF	-	TRBV30	TRBJ2-7	TRBD2
TGCGCCAGCAGCTTGGGAGCAGCTAACACTGAAGCTTTCTTT	CASSLGAANTEAFF	-	TRBV5-1	TRBJ1-1	-
TGTGCCAGTAGTACCCAGGGGTCCTACAATGAGCAGTTCTTC	CASSTQGSYNEQFF	once	TRBV19	TRBJ2-1	-
TGCGCCAGCAGCCAAGATACCGCGGGAGCTTCCCAAGAGACCCAGTACTTC	CASSQDTAGASQETQYF	-	TRBV4-1	TRBJ2-5	TRBD2
TGTGCCAGCAGCGAGACTAGCGGGAGGACAATTCGCCTGTTCTTC	CASSETSGRTIRLFF	-	TRBV14	TRBJ2-1	TRBD2
TGTGCCAGCAGTGAAGGGGGGTCCTACAATGAGCAGTTCTTC	CASSEGGSYNEQFF	once	TRBV2	TRBJ2-1	-
TGTGCCAGCAGCGTAGGTCAAGAGACCCAGTACTTC	CASSVGQETQYF	-	TRBV6-6	TRBJ2-5	-
TGTGCCAGCCAACAGGGGGCGCCGTATGGCTACACCTTC	CASQQGAPYGYTF	-	TRBV6-1	TRBJ1-2	TRBD1
TGTGCCAGCAGCCCGGGCCTATCTCGGCAGCCCCAGCATTTT	CASSPGLSRQPQHF	-	TRBV6-5	TRBJ1-5	-
TGTGCCAGCAGTCGAACAGGACTAGCGGGAGGGCCAGTTGGCGAGCAGTACTTC	CASSRTGLAGGPVGEQYF	-	TRBV28	TRBJ2-7	TRBD2
TGTGCCAGCAGCCAGGAGGGGTGGCGGGAGAGGGAAGAGACCCAGTACTTC	CASSQEGWREREETQYF	-	TRBV13	TRBJ2-5	TRBD2
TGTGCCAGCAGTTTAACAGGGACTGAAGCTTTCTTT	CASSLTGTEAFF	-	TRBV28	TRBJ1-1	-
TGTGCCTGGAGTAGTTCTAGCAATCAGCCCCAGCATTTT	CAWSSSSNQPQHF	-	TRBV30	TRBJ1-5	-
TGTGCCAGCAGTCCTATAGACCCACCCCTGGAGCAGTACTTC	CASSPIDPPLEQYF	-	TRBV2	TRBJ2-7	-
TGTGCCAGCTCACCCGATCTCCGGAGAGGGTATGGCTACACCTTC	CASSPDLRRGYGYTF	-	TRBV18	TRBJ1-2	-
TGTGCCAGTAGTACCGCTTGGGCAAACACTGAAGCTTTCTTT	CASSTAWANTEAFF	-	TRBV19	TRBJ1-1	-
TGCGCCAGCAGCTCCGGCGGGGCGGGAAAACTGTTTTTT	CASSSGGAGKLFF	-	TRBV5-1	TRBJ1-4	-
TGTGCCTGGAGTGTACAGGGAGGGGAAAAACTGTTTTTT	CAWSVQGGEKLFF	-	TRBV30	TRBJ1-4	-
TGCGCCAGCAGCTGGGGAGTGGGCGTCGGGAACGAGCAGTACTTC	CASSWGVGVGNEQYF	-	TRBV5-1	TRBJ2-7	-
TGTGCCAGCAGCCAAGATGGACTAGCGGGATCCTACAATGAGCAGTTCTTC	CASSQDGLAGSYNEQFF	-	TRBV4-2	TRBJ2-1	TRBD2
TGTGCCAGCAGTTGGACAGCACCCTATAGCAATCAGCCCCAGCATTTT	CASSWTAPYSNQPQHF	-	TRBV2	TRBJ1-5	-
TGTGCCAGCAGCCCCCTTACTAGGGGGAATGAGCAGTTCTTC	CASSPLTRGNEQFF	-	TRBV7-3	TRBJ2-1	-